Presented here are 2 T cell receptor beta chains from one specimen sequenced in a study of a mutant IDH1 vaccine in newly diagnosed glioma (dated by TCRdb to the early 2020s). Which antigens these TCRs recognize remains unknown. Sample time point, as interpreted from the label and publication: week 23, last vaccination. Every vaccine dose consisted of 300 ug of a 20-mer mutant IDH1 peptide in Montanide, administered subcutaneously together with topical imiquimod. Receptor amplification or capture employed the immunoSEQ multiplex PCR assay. TCRdb re-hosts the immuneACCESS table, in-frame sequences only. Its copies lack some clones; in the studies checked, an unresolved V gene accounts for under half of them, and the cause for the rest is not known. Recorded for this sample are roughly 19,000 clones; roughly 82% of them occurred a single time. Of the sample, around 13% falls within the top ten clones.

The material was PBMCs, obtained from a glioma patient whose treatment included an IDH1 peptide vaccine. All receptors derive from a young man with glioma.

This clone occurred a few times. The V and J genes are TRBV2 and TRBJ1-1; D possibly corresponds to TRBD1 (6 bases). There are 13 residues in the CDR3. V lost 6 bases to trimming and J lost 4 bases, with 12 bases between them. The germline CDR1 and CDR2 sequences are SNHLY and FYNNEI. CDR3 nucleotides: TGTGCCAGCAGGCCACAGGGCCTCACTGAAGCTTTCTTT. It is translated as CASRPQGLTEAFF.

V is TRBV10-3 and J is TRBJ2-3, with a weak D call TRBD1 (5 bases). The CDR3 is made up of 13 amino acids. V shed 6 bases and J shed 4 bases, with 11 bases lying between them. CDR1 is ENHRY and CDR2 is SYGVKD in the germline V gene. CDR3: CAIRTWGPDTQYF. In DNA, the CDR3 is TGTGCCATCAGGACCTGGGGCCCAGATACGCAGTATTTT.